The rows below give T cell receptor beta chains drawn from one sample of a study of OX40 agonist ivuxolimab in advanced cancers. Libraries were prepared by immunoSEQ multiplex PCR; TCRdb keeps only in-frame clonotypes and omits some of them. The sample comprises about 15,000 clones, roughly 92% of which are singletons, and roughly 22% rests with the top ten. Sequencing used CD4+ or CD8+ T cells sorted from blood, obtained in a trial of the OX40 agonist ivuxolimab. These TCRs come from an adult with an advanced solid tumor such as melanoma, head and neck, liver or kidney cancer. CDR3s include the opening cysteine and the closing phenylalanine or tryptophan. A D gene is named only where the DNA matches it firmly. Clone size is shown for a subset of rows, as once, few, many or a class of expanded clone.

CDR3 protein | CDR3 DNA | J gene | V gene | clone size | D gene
CASSFPRTGEAFF | TGTGCCAGCAGCTTTCCCCGGACAGGGGAAGCTTTCTTT | TRBJ1-1 | TRBV13 | NA | TRBD1
CASRLLAGEVHEQYF | TGCGCCAGCAGGCTACTAGCGGGAGAAGTCCACGAGCAGTACTTC | TRBJ2-7 | TRBV4-1 | NA | TRBD2
CASSQERGPGTEAFF | TGCGCCAGCAGCCAAGAGCGGGGCCCGGGCACTGAAGCTTTCTTT | TRBJ1-1 | TRBV4-3 | NA | NA
CASSSARDEAFF | TGTGCCAGCAGCTCTGCGAGGGACGAAGCTTTCTTT | TRBJ1-1 | TRBV13 | NA | NA
CATSTLGTADTIYF | TGTGCCACCAGCACCTTAGGGACTGCTGACACCATATATTTT | TRBJ1-3 | TRBV15 | once | NA
CAWSVGGSTEAFF | TGTGCCTGGAGTGTTGGGGGGTCGACTGAAGCTTTCTTT | TRBJ1-1 | TRBV30 | NA | NA
CASSVEGGSYNEQFF | TGTGCCAGCAGCGTAGAGGGGGGATCTTACAATGAGCAGTTCTTC | TRBJ2-1 | TRBV9 | NA | NA
CASSPGFHSGNTIYF | TGTGCCAGCAGTCCCGGGTTTCACTCTGGAAACACCATATATTTT | TRBJ1-3 | TRBV6-5 | NA | NA
CATQGQGINVDGGANVLTF | TGTGCCACCCAGGGACAGGGAATAAATGTTGACGGTGGGGCCAACGTCCTGACTTTC | TRBJ2-6 | TRBV15 | NA | TRBD1
CASSVGTAPGQPQHF | TGTGCCAGCAGCGTAGGGACCGCCCCGGGCCAGCCCCAGCATTTT | TRBJ1-5 | TRBV9 | NA | NA
CASSWEGNQPQHF | TGTGCCAGCAGCTGGGAAGGCAATCAGCCCCAGCATTTT | TRBJ1-5 | TRBV7-6 | once | NA
CASSQVSRGYEQYF | TGCGCCAGCAGCCAAGTGAGCAGGGGCTACGAGCAGTACTTC | TRBJ2-7 | TRBV4-1 | NA | NA
CASSLKADYGYTF | TGTGCCAGCAGCTTAAAGGCAGACTATGGCTACACCTTC | TRBJ1-2 | TRBV7-3 | NA | NA
CASTPQGKETQYF | TGCGCCAGCACCCCACAGGGGAAAGAGACCCAGTACTTC | TRBJ2-5 | TRBV5-1 | NA | TRBD1
CASSFQGQGPLYGYTF | TGTGCCAGCAGTTTCCAGGGACAGGGCCCCCTCTATGGCTACACCTTC | TRBJ1-2 | TRBV27 | once | TRBD1
CASTPGTSGGETQYF | TGTGCCAGCACGCCAGGGACTAGCGGGGGGGAGACCCAGTACTTC | TRBJ2-5 | TRBV9 | NA | TRBD2
CASISRGVVSTYEQYF | TGTGCCAGCATCAGTCGGGGGGTAGTGAGCACCTACGAGCAGTACTTC | TRBJ2-7 | TRBV28 | once | TRBD2
CASSTREDRVVNQPQHF | TGTGCCAGCAGCACCCGAGAGGACAGGGTGGTTAATCAGCCCCAGCATTTT | TRBJ1-5 | TRBV7-2 | NA | TRBD1
CAWSVSNTEAFF | TGTGCCTGGAGTGTATCAAACACTGAAGCTTTCTTT | TRBJ1-1 | TRBV30 | NA | NA
CASTERRGGELFF | TGTGCCAGCACCGAGAGGAGGGGCGGGGAGCTGTTTTTT | TRBJ2-2 | TRBV2 | NA | NA
CASTIRGRNTEAFF | TGTGCCAGTACCATCCGGGGTAGGAACACTGAAGCTTTCTTT | TRBJ1-1 | TRBV19 | NA | NA
CASSPEIGTDYDKLFF | TGTGCCAGCAGCCCGGAGATCGGGACAGATTATGATAAACTGTTTTTT | TRBJ1-4 | TRBV5-6 | NA | TRBD1
CASSLTGTYEQYF | TGCGCCAGCAGCCTGACAGGGACCTACGAGCAGTACTTC | TRBJ2-7 | TRBV4-1 | NA | TRBD1
CAWSVRLDRETQYF | TGTGCCTGGAGTGTAAGGCTGGATAGGGAGACCCAGTACTTC | TRBJ2-5 | TRBV30 | NA | NA
CASSQAGAKYF | TGCGCCAGCAGCCAAGCAGGGGCTAAGTATTTT | TRBJ2-3 | TRBV4-1 | once | NA
CASSKGTSGINQETQYF | TGTGCCAGCAGCAAAGGCACTAGCGGAATAAACCAAGAGACCCAGTACTTC | TRBJ2-5 | TRBV21-1 | once | NA
CASSYISGGREQFF | TGTGCCAGCAGTTATATATCGGGGGGGCGTGAGCAGTTCTTC | TRBJ2-1 | TRBV6-5 | NA | TRBD2
CAWSPDKVVTF | TGTGCCTGGAGTCCGGATAAGGTTGTTACCTTC | TRBJ1-2 | TRBV30 | NA | NA
CASSKGGFYNEQFF | TGTGCCAGTTCAAAGGGGGGATTCTACAATGAGCAGTTCTTC | TRBJ2-1 | TRBV28 | NA | NA
CASSPRTVAEAFF | TGTGCCAGCAGCCCCAGGACAGTGGCTGAAGCTTTCTTT | TRBJ1-1 | TRBV7-9 | NA | NA
CASSVGQGSTEAFF | TGTGCCAGTAGCGTGGGACAGGGCAGCACTGAAGCTTTCTTT | TRBJ1-1 | TRBV19 | NA | TRBD1